This T cell receptor (beta chain) is from a study of OX40 agonist ivuxolimab in advanced cancers. Trimming cost V 5 bases and J 2 bases; bases outside gene matches: 8. CDR3 size: 15 residues. CDR1 is MNHEY, CDR2 SMNVEV, per germline (reference sequence). This table comes from immunoSEQ multiplex PCR, and its TCRdb copy is limited to in-frame clones, with some not included. The repertoire includes 8,000 to 10,000 clones, 80% to 90% of them detected once, and roughly 12% sits in the top ten. This clonotype originated in an adult with an advanced solid tumor such as melanoma, head and neck, liver or kidney cancer. The rearrangement links TRBV27 to TRBJ2-7; 8 nucleotides align to TRBD1. The sample here was CD4+ or CD8+ T cells sorted from blood, taken in a trial of the OX40 agonist ivuxolimab. The CDR3 is CASSPLGTGTYEQYF. In DNA, the CDR3 is TGTGCCAGCAGTCCCCTCGGGACAGGAACCTACGAGCAGTACTTC.